This T cell receptor (beta chain) was sequenced in a study of cytotoxic CD8 clonotypes in ibrutinib-treated CLL. Study as a whole: Collecting the response samples happened after a median 12 months of treatment, with a range of 6 to 36. Whole-study findings and limits: Public clonotypes, found uncommonly, either contracted or stayed stable on treatment. Baseline clonality was higher than in age-matched healthy donors and moved in step with circulating CD8+ T-cell counts. Clonality increased at ibrutinib response and stayed stable in sustained remission. At progression, however, it fell back toward baseline.

Produced via immunoSEQ multiplex PCR; TCRdb's table is partial and in-frame only. The sample yields about 140,000 clones, about 76% seen once. J lost 5 bases, V lost 3 bases, and 4 bases had no gene match. This CDR3 has 15 residues. Germline lookup yields CDR1 LGHNA and CDR2 YNFKEQ. Turning to this clone: The antigen remains unidentified.

The material sequenced was PBMCs, taken after 24 months of ibrutinib treatment. V and J are TRBV4-2 and TRBJ2-3, with 11 bases lining up with TRBD2. The source of this sequence is a human donor with chronic lymphocytic leukemia. CDR3 in DNA: TGTGCCAGCAGCCACCTTAGCGGGGGGGTAGATACGCAGTATTTT. Its protein product is CASSHLSGGVDTQYF.